This passage covers 18 T cell receptor beta chains from one sample sequenced in a study of OX40 agonist ivuxolimab in advanced cancers. Library preparation used the immunoSEQ multiplex PCR assay. In its TCRdb copy, this immuneACCESS table keeps in-frame sequences only and misses some clones. Where compared with another copy, unresolved V genes explain less than half of these, and the others have no known cause. The sample table records tens of thousands of clones; around 80% of these occur just once. The ten largest make up about 1.9% of the sample. Sequencing used CD4+ or CD8+ T cells sorted from blood, obtained in a trial of the OX40 agonist ivuxolimab. These receptors were obtained from an adult with an advanced solid tumor such as melanoma, head and neck, liver or kidney cancer.

The gene calls are TRBV7-2 and TRBJ2-3; D remains unclear. There are 14 residues in the CDR3. The V gene lost 0 bases and the J gene lost 0 bases, with 4 bases spanning the gap. Germline lookup yields CDR1 SGHTA and CDR2 FQGNSA. CDR3 DNA: TGTGCCAGCAGCTTAGCGAGGAGCACAGATACGCAGTATTTT. Amino acid sequence: CASSLARSTDTQYF.

The rearrangement uses TRBV6-5 and TRBJ2-3, with D perhaps being TRBD1 or TRBD2 (5 bases each). The CDR3 consists of 13 residues. CDR1 and CDR2 (germline): MNHEY, SVGAGI. Trimming took off 6 bases at V and 2 bases at J, with 9 bases between the two ends. The DNA for the CDR3 is TGTGCCAGCAGCCGGGACGCCACAGATACGCAGTATTTT. As protein: CASSRDATDTQYF.

The J gene is TRBJ1-1, the V gene TRBV18, with D unresolved. V dropped 2 bases and J dropped 1 base, with 11 bases sitting between them. The CDR3 contains 15 residues. CDR1 and CDR2 (germline): KGHSH, LQKENI. DNA of the CDR3: TGTGCCAGCTCACCAGTAGGGCATCCGAACACTGAAGCTTTCTTT. This codes for CASSPVGHPNTEAFF.

The V and J genes are TRBV10-2 and TRBJ2-7; 9 bases map to TRBD2. This CDR3 has 15 residues. Germline CDR1 reads WSHSY; CDR2 reads SAAADI. J gave up 3 bases and V 10 bases, and 13 bases lay outside the gene matches. In DNA, the CDR3 is TGCGCCACCAAAAGGGAGCTAGCGGGACTCTACGAGCAGTACTTC. Its translation is CATKRELAGLYEQYF.

This rearrangement joins TRBV2 to TRBJ1-2, with D possibly TRBD1 on 5 matching bases. Germline CDR1 is SNHLY and CDR2 is FYNNEI. V gave up 1 base and J gave up 3 bases, with 6 bases separating them. The CDR3 sequence is 13 residues long. The CDR3 loop reads CASSEGRDYGYTF. The DNA for the CDR3 is TGTGCCAGCAGTGAAGGCAGGGACTATGGCTACACCTTC.

The chain recombines TRBV7-9 with TRBJ1-4; 7 nucleotides agree with TRBD1. The CDR3 has 15 amino acids. The V segment lost 2 bases and the J segment 7 bases; nucleotides outside the gene matches: 7. Germline V gene sequence: CDR1 SEHNR, CDR2 FQNEAQ (reference sequence). CDR3 bases: TGTGCCAGCAGCTTATCATCAGGGGGTGGTGAAAAACTGTTTTTT. This translates into CASSLSSGGGEKLFF.

J is TRBJ1-6 and V is TRBV28, with 9 nucleotides matching TRBD1. The CDR3 contains 16 residues. CDR1 MDHEN and CDR2 SYDVKM come from the germline V gene. The J segment lost 10 bases and the V segment lost 1 base, leaving 8 bases of the junction unmatched. CDR3 amino acids: CASSLLTGGMGSPLHF. CDR3 nucleotide sequence: TGTGCCAGCAGTTTATTGACAGGGGGGATGGGGTCACCCCTCCACTTT.

This chain joins TRBV7-2 and TRBJ2-7, with D hard to call. Germline V gives CDR1 SGHTA, CDR2 FQGNSA. This CDR3 is 17 amino acids long. V was shortened by 1 base and J by 0 bases, with 16 bases between the two germline ends. CDR3 DNA: TGTGCCAGCAGCTTAGAGGAGCAGACGATTAGCTCCTACGAGCAGTACTTC. It codes for CASSLEEQTISSYEQYF. The entire variable domain, with the rest obtained from reference TRBV7-2 and TRBJ2-7, is as follows: GAGVSQSPSNKVTEKGKDVELRCDPISGHTALYWYRQSLGQGLEFLIYFQGNSAPDKSGLPSDRFSAERTGGSVSTLTIQRTQQEDSAVYLCASSLEEQTISSYEQYFGPGTRLTVT.

This chain uses TRBV7-9 with TRBJ2-3; no reliable D call. Trimming removed 5 bases from V and 3 bases from J, with 6 bases in between. Germline V gives CDR1 SEHNR, CDR2 FQNEAQ (reference sequence). This CDR3 has 12 amino acids. In DNA form, the CDR3 reads TGTGCCAGCAGCCCCGAAACAGATACGCAGTATTTT. This sequence encodes CASSPETDTQYF.

The V gene is TRBV27, the J gene TRBJ2-1; D perhaps matches TRBD2 (6 bases). Trimming removed 2 bases from V and 9 bases from J, with 23 bases in between. The germline V gene encodes CDR1 MNHEY and CDR2 SMNVEV (reference sequence). The CDR3 spans 17 residues. CDR3 residues: CASSLRRPGTGPGEQFF. The CDR3 nucleotides read TGTGCCAGCAGTTTACGACGACCCGGGACTGGGCCGGGTGAGCAGTTCTTC.

As to this clone: A much larger clone is a single base away; this may be a read error. The genes are TRBV7-9 and TRBJ2-2, with 7 bases fitting TRBD2. Germline-derived CDR1 and CDR2 are SEHNR and FQNEAQ (reference sequence). CDR3 size: 15 residues. The V gene end was trimmed by 5 bases and the J gene end by 3 bases; junction bases not matched to a gene: 6. The CDR3 here is CASSLTGLYTGELFF. The CDR3 coding sequence is TGTGCCAGCAGCCTCACGGGACTATACACCGGGGAGCTGTTTTTT.

This sequence joins TRBV30 and TRBJ1-5, with D possibly matching TRBD1 (6 bases). Trimming took off 0 bases at V and 4 bases at J, with 7 bases between the two ends. This CDR3 has 13 amino acids. Germline CDR1 and CDR2: GTSNPN and SVGIG (reference sequence). CDR3 coding DNA: TGTGCCTGGAGTGTACAGGGTAATCAGCCCCAGCATTTT. Amino acid sequence: CAWSVQGNQPQHF.

The chain employs TRBV6-4 and TRBJ2-5, with a weak D call TRBD1 (6 bases). The V gene lost 0 bases and the J gene lost 6 bases, with 11 bases spanning the gap. The CDR3 is 14 residues long. Germline CDR1 reads MRHNA; CDR2 reads SNTAGT. The CDR3 is CASSDSRGSKTQYF. CDR3 DNA: TGTGCCAGCAGTGACTCCAGGGGCTCGAAGACCCAGTACTTC.

The chain joins TRBV15 to TRBJ2-1; D gene unclear. CDR1 is LNHNV and CDR2 is YYDKDF in the germline V gene (reference sequence). Trimming stripped 3 bases from V and 7 bases from J, with 4 bases between. The CDR3 runs 11 residues. The CDR3 loop is CATSSWNEQFF. The CDR3 DNA is TGTGCCACCAGCAGTTGGAATGAGCAGTTCTTC.

The chain recombines TRBV6-1 with TRBJ1-2; D gene unclear. V lost 6 bases, J lost 5 bases, and 10 bases lay in between. The germline V gene encodes CDR1 MNHNS and CDR2 SASEGT. The CDR3 covers 12 residues. Written as DNA, the CDR3 is TGTGCCAGCAGAGACCCATCTTATGGCTACACCTTC. Translation: CASRDPSYGYTF.

The V gene is TRBV10-2, the J gene TRBJ2-1; TRBD2 matches at 11 bases. CDR1 is WSHSY and CDR2 is SAAADI in the germline V gene. V was clipped by 0 bases and J by 10 bases; unmatched bases: 2. This CDR3 contains 14 residues. The CDR3 sequence: CASSESWTSGEQFF. The CDR3 nucleotides read TGCGCCAGCAGTGAGTCGTGGACTAGCGGGGAGCAGTTCTTC.

The chain couples TRBV7-9 to TRBJ2-7; D may be TRBD1 (7 bases). The CDR3 runs 13 residues. Germline CDR1 is SEHNR and CDR2 is FQNEAQ (reference sequence). Trimming pared 8 bases from V and 0 bases from J, leaving 11 bases between. The CDR3 DNA sequence: TGTGCCAGCCAGGGGGGTGGCTCCTACGAGCAGTACTTC. This sequence encodes CASQGGGSYEQYF.

In its sample, this clone was seen once. The V gene is TRBV20-1, the J gene TRBJ2-1; 11 nucleotides agree with TRBD2. The CDR3 runs to 11 residues. Unmatched junction bases numbered 4, after V lost 3 bases and J lost 15 bases. Looked up from germline, CDR1 is DFQATT and CDR2 is SNEGSKA (reference sequence). CDR3: CSARGLAVLFF. CDR3 nucleotides: TGCAGTGCTAGGGGACTAGCGGTCTTGTTCTTC.